This TCR beta chain was sequenced during a study of OX40 agonist ivuxolimab in advanced cancers. J lost 2 bases, V lost 5 bases, and 8 bases had no gene match. Looked up from germline, CDR1 is MNHEY and CDR2 is SMNVEV (reference sequence). The CDR3 is 16 residues long. Using immunoSEQ multiplex PCR, the repertoire was profiled, and TCRdb retains in-frame clones only, with some absent. The repertoire holds about 73,000 clones, with 92% as singletons. This chain links TRBV27 with TRBJ2-1; TRBD2 aligns across 8 bases. The specimen was CD4+ or CD8+ T cells sorted from blood, collected in a trial of the OX40 agonist ivuxolimab. The source is an adult with an advanced solid tumor such as melanoma, head and neck, liver or kidney cancer. CDR3 protein: CASSLTSGPTYNEQFF. The CDR3 nucleotides read TGTGCCAGCAGTCTAACTAGCGGTCCCACCTACAATGAGCAGTTCTTC.